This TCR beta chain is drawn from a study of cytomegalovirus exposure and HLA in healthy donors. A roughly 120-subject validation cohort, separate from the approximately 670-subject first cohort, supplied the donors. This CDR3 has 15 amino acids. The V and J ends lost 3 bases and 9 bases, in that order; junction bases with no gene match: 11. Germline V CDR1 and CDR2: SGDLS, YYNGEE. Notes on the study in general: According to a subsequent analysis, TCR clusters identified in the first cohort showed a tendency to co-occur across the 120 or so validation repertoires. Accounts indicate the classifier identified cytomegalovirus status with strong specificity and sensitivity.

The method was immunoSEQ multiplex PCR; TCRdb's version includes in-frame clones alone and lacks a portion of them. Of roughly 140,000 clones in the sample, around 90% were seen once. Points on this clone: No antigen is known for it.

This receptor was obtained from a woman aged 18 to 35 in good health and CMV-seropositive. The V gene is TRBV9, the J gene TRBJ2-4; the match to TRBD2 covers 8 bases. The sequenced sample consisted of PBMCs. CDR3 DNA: TGTGCCAGCAGCGCCCCCACTAGCGGCCTTGTCATTCAGTACTTC. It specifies CASSAPTSGLVIQYF.